This TCR beta chain is drawn from a study of early T cells in non-severe SARS-CoV-2 infection. On the study more broadly: Sequencing targeted bulk RNA from unsorted whole blood, leaving chains unpaired.

Molecules of cDNA were individually given unique molecular identifiers that were attached to them. TCRdb processed the 5' RACE reads anew with MiXCR; each CDR3 protein has one entry. The sample gives tens of thousands of distinct CDR3 sequences, approximately 15% of which show up once; 5.5% to 8% is in the top ten. Study-wide results and caveats: Private and CD4 specificities were missed by VDJdb matching, skewed to anti-spike CD8.

Germline V gene data show CDR1 as SGHRS and CDR2 as YFSETQ. The ends were cut back, 0 bases at V and 5 bases at J, with 6 bases in the middle. This CDR3 has 13 residues. As to this clonotype: No antigen is known for it.

Sequenced sample: whole blood. This clonotype was obtained from an adult who was a healthcare worker with PCR-confirmed SARS-CoV-2 infection or an uninfected control (not recorded which). The chain is built from TRBV5-1 and TRBJ1-5; the D is unclear. The CDR3 DNA sequence: TGCGCCAGCAGCTTGGACATGGATCAGCCCCAGCATTTT. This encodes CASSLDMDQPQHF.